Below are 17 T cell receptor beta chains sequenced from a single sample in a study of cytomegalovirus exposure and HLA in healthy donors. A multiplex PCR was run with 60 Vbeta primers and 13 Jbeta primers. Profiled with immunoSEQ multiplex PCR; TCRdb holds only in-frame clones, not every one. This sample has more than 130,000 clones; 76% occur once, and the top ten carry approximately 4%. Sequencing was done on a sample of PBMCs. The receptors were sampled from a man between 18 and 35 years old in good health and CMV-seronegative.

The J gene is TRBJ2-5, the V gene TRBV18, with D tentatively TRBD2 (6 bases). The ends were cut back, 2 bases at V and 4 bases at J, with 14 bases in the middle. This CDR3 is 15 amino acids long. In germline, CDR1 is KGHSH, CDR2 LQKENI. For the CDR3, the DNA is TGTGCCAGCTCACCAGGGGGGATGGTTCGAGAGACCCAGTACTTC. Protein: CASSPGGMVRETQYF.

A single count supports this clone. The genes are TRBV7-7 and TRBJ2-7; 7 bases match TRBD2. Germline V gene lookup returns CDR1 SSHAT and CDR2 FNYEAQ (reference sequence). V lost 5 bases to trimming and J lost 0 bases; unmatched junction nucleotides: 13. The CDR3 contains 17 residues. The CDR3 sequence: CASSPGDASGSSYEQYF. The DNA for the CDR3 is TGTGCCAGCAGCCCCGGCGACGCTAGCGGTTCCTCCTACGAGCAGTACTTC.

This chain connects TRBV6-6 to TRBJ1-1, with 7 bases matching TRBD1. The V segment lost 5 bases and the J segment 0 bases; nucleotides outside the gene matches: 9. This CDR3 has 16 residues. The germline V gene encodes CDR1 MNHNY and CDR2 SVGAGI (reference sequence). The CDR3 DNA sequence: TGTGCCAGCAGTACAAACAGGGGCGGGGTGAACACTGAAGCTTTCTTT. It yields the protein CASSTNRGGVNTEAFF.

This clone has more than one count but fewer than ten. The rearrangement links TRBV7-9 to TRBJ2-3; unclear D gene. This CDR3 is built from 14 residues. V was pared by 4 bases and J by 4 bases, with 12 bases between. Per the germline V gene, CDR1 is SEHNR and CDR2 is FQNEAQ (reference sequence). DNA for the CDR3: TGTGCCAGCAGCTCTAGGTTTAGAGCAGATACGCAGTATTTT. Translation gives CASSSRFRADTQYF.

The chain links TRBV30 to TRBJ1-4, with D possibly being TRBD1 (5 bases). CDR1 is GTSNPN and CDR2 is SVGIG in the germline V gene (reference sequence). The V end lost 2 bases, the J end lost 6 bases, and 16 bases lay between the germline ends. There are 15 residues in the CDR3. CDR3 residues: CAWSRLGGDHEKLFF. CDR3 nucleotides: TGTGCCTGGAGTCGGTTGGGGGGGGATCATGAAAAACTGTTTTTT.

Regarding this clone: The junction does not match germline at one end; this may be a read error. This same CDR3 is encoded by further DNA sequences in the sample. The chain is built from TRBV5-6 and TRBJ1-6; tentatively, D is TRBD1 (5 bases). This CDR3 is 14 amino acids long. CDR1 and CDR2 from the germline V gene are SGHDT and YYEEEE. The CDR3 DNA reads as TGTGCCAGCAGCTTGGAGGGGTGGAATTCCCCCCTCCACTTT. Translating it yields CASSLEGWNSPLHF.

The V gene is TRBV4-1, the J gene TRBJ2-5; the match to TRBD1 covers 8 bases. TRBJ2-7 explains the end of the DNA better; the J call may be wrong. The CDR3 totals 16 residues. The germline CDR1 and CDR2 sequences are MGHRA and YSYEKL. This CDR3 is CASSHKARTGSYEQYF. The CDR3 DNA reads TGCGCCAGCAGCCACAAGGCACGGACAGGGTCCTACGAGCAGTACTTC.

The V and J genes are TRBV4-1 and TRBJ2-5; 12 nucleotides line up with TRBD1. The ends lost 3 bases at V and 1 base at J; junction bases unmatched: 3. This CDR3 has 16 residues. Germline-derived CDR1 and CDR2 are MGHRA and YSYEKL. The CDR3 region has the DNA TGCGCCAGCAGCCATGGGGACAGGGGGCCCCAAGAGACCCAGTACTTC. This gives the protein CASSHGDRGPQETQYF.

V usage is TRBV27 and J usage is TRBJ2-7, with TRBD2 identical over 13 bases. V was clipped by 5 bases and J by 3 bases; unmatched bases: 4. The CDR3 runs to 15 residues. Germline lookup yields CDR1 MNHEY and CDR2 SMNVEV (reference sequence). The CDR3 DNA reads as TGTGCCAGCAGTCCGGGACTAGCGGGAAGCTACGAGCAGTACTTC. Amino acid sequence: CASSPGLAGSYEQYF.

This clone was seen more than once but under ten times. Relative to the germline gene, one junction end is altered; a read error may explain this. This chain uses TRBV5-1 with TRBJ2-1; D might be TRBD2 (6 bases). The CDR3 consists of 20 residues. From germline, CDR1 is SGHRS and CDR2 YFSETQ. The CDR3: CASSPPAQFGLASRYNELFF. The CDR3 nucleotides are TGCGCCAGCAGCCCACCGGCGCAATTTGGGCTAGCGTCTCGTTACAATGAGCTGTTCTTC.

This chain uses TRBV5-1 with TRBJ2-5, with D possibly TRBD1 on 6 matching bases. V was shortened by 1 base and J by 0 bases, with 10 bases between the two germline ends. Germline V CDR1 and CDR2: SGHRS, YFSETQ. The CDR3 contains 15 residues. CDR3 coding DNA: TGCGCCAGCAGCTTGACGGACAGAAACCAAGAGACCCAGTACTTC. Residues: CASSLTDRNQETQYF.

V gene TRBV19 combines with J gene TRBJ1-4; 8 bases fit TRBD1. Losses at the gene ends were 8 bases for V and 4 bases for J; bases not matched to a gene: 3. The CDR3 runs to 13 residues. Germline CDR1 reads LNHDA; CDR2 reads SQIVND (reference sequence). The CDR3 spells CASFGQGNEKLFF. Written as DNA, the CDR3 is TGTGCCAGTTTCGGACAGGGTAATGAAAAACTGTTTTTT.

V gene TRBV19 combines with J gene TRBJ2-5, with D possibly being TRBD1 (5 bases). The J call may be in error: the DNA end matches TRBJ2-7 better. The CDR3 has 13 residues. In germline, CDR1 is LNHDA, CDR2 SQIVND (reference sequence). CDR3 in DNA: TGTGCCAGTAGTACTGGCAGGGCGTACGAGCAGTACTTC. Encoded protein: CASSTGRAYEQYF.

The chain employs TRBV19 and TRBJ2-2; the match to TRBD1 covers 8 bases. V shed 7 bases, J shed 5 bases, and the junction held 12 bases outside the gene matches. Germline V gene data show CDR1 as LNHDA and CDR2 as SQIVND (reference sequence). The CDR3 consists of 16 residues. CDR3 sequence: CASTIKTGVRTGELFF. CDR3 nucleotide sequence: TGTGCCAGTACCATAAAGACAGGGGTACGGACCGGGGAGCTGTTTTTT.

This rearrangement joins TRBV2 to TRBJ1-1; D possibly corresponds to TRBD1 (6 bases). CDR1 SNHLY and CDR2 FYNNEI come from the germline V gene. Trimming shortened V by 8 bases and J by 1 base, and 20 bases separated the two germline ends. The CDR3 covers 16 residues. The chain's CDR3 is CASRHPGHPRNTEAFF. CDR3 nucleotide sequence: TGTGCCAGCCGGCATCCGGGACACCCGAGGAACACTGAAGCTTTCTTT.

The chain carries TRBV6-4 and TRBJ2-1; TRBD2 agrees at 10 bases. The CDR3 has 15 residues. Looked up from germline, CDR1 is MRHNA and CDR2 is SNTAGT. Unmatched junction bases numbered 3, after V lost 3 bases and J lost 4 bases. This CDR3 reads CASSEQAGGYNEQFF. The CDR3 DNA is TGTGCCAGCAGTGAACAAGCGGGAGGGTACAATGAGCAGTTCTTC.

J is TRBJ2-2 and V is TRBV7-9; 8 bases are shared with TRBD1. CDR3 length equals 16 residues. In germline, CDR1 is SEHNR, CDR2 FQNEAQ (reference sequence). Unmatched junction bases numbered 6, after V lost 5 bases and J lost 1 base. CDR3 sequence reads: CASSDTGTGNTGELFF. CDR3 sequence (DNA): TGTGCCAGCAGCGATACCGGGACAGGGAACACCGGGGAGCTGTTTTTT.